Below, 27 T cell receptor beta chains from the same sample are listed, as sequenced in a study of T-cell memory formation after mild COVID-19. TCRdb recomputed calls from the 5' RACE reads with MiXCR, one row per CDR3 protein. This table holds just under 550,000 distinct CDR3 sequences, roughly 21% found once. Sequencing was done on a sample of PBMCs or a T cell subset sorted from them (not recorded which). These receptors originate from an adult woman who had mild COVID-19 (a few samples of this study predate the infection). Cell type and time point are not known.

The chain carries TRBV25-1 and TRBJ2-7; D may match TRBD1 or TRBD2 (6 bases each). Germline values: CDR1 MGHDK, CDR2 SYGVNS. The CDR3 extends over 15 amino acids. Trimming pared 7 bases from V and 3 bases from J, leaving 19 bases between. DNA of the CDR3: TGTGCCAGCACCCCAAGAGGGGGACTCGACTACGAGCAGTACTTC. Its translation is CASTPRGGLDYEQYF.

To note about this clonotype: The germline gene is not matched at one end of the junction; a read error may be the cause. The DNA of the CDR3 is TGTGCTAGCAGACCCGGGACCCACGAGGGAGAGACCCAGTACTTC. This translates into CASRPGTHEGETQYF. V gene TRBV7-7 combines with J gene TRBJ2-5; either TRBD1 or TRBD2 may fit D (5 bases each). Germline assignment: CDR1 SSHAT and CDR2 FNYEAQ (reference sequence). This CDR3 is built from 15 residues.

The J gene is TRBJ2-2, the V gene TRBV7-9; TRBD2 might be the D (5 bases). The V end was cut by 0 bases, the J end by 5 bases, with 10 bases between. Germline V gives CDR1 SEHNR, CDR2 FQNEAQ (reference sequence). CDR3 length equals 15 residues. The CDR3 here is CASSLAASRTGELFF. As DNA, the CDR3 is TGTGCCAGCAGCTTAGCGGCTAGCCGTACCGGGGAGCTGTTTTTT.

This rearrangement joins TRBV4-1 to TRBJ1-2; TRBD1 might be the D (5 bases). There are 14 residues in the CDR3. Germline CDR1 and CDR2: MGHRA and YSYEKL. V was cut by 3 bases and J by 5 bases, with 13 bases left in between. CDR3 coding DNA: TGCGCCAGCAGCCAGCTCAGGGAAGGGTATGGCTACACCTTC. Its protein is CASSQLREGYGYTF.

This clonotype turned up a few times. This chain uses TRBV20-1 with TRBJ1-3; possibly TRBD1 for D (5 bases). V lost 5 bases, J lost 0 bases, and 11 bases lay in between. The CDR3 totals 14 residues. The germline V gene has CDR1 DFQATT and CDR2 SNEGSKA (reference sequence). CDR3 amino acids: CSAPGTRSGNTIYF. CDR3 DNA sequence: TGCAGTGCTCCCGGGACTCGCTCTGGAAACACCATATATTTT.

V gene TRBV7-8 combines with J gene TRBJ2-7, with D possibly TRBD2 on 6 matching bases. Germline V gene sequence: CDR1 SGHVS, CDR2 FQNEAQ. This CDR3 is built from 15 residues. Trimming left V 0 bases short and J 3 bases short, with 12 bases between. The CDR3 nucleotides read TGTGCCAGCAGCTTAGCGGGGGGAAACATCTACGAGCAGTACTTC. Protein sequence: CASSLAGGNIYEQYF.

A few counts support this clonotype. The genes are TRBV3-1 and TRBJ2-1; D uncertain. The CDR3 loop spans 10 amino acids. V was pared by 6 bases and J by 8 bases, with 5 bases between. The germline V gene encodes CDR1 LGHDT and CDR2 YNNKEL (reference sequence). CDR3 sequence: CASRGDEQFF. For the CDR3, the DNA is TGTGCCAGCAGAGGAGATGAGCAGTTCTTC.

This clonotype was counted only a few times. V gene TRBV7-6 combines with J gene TRBJ2-1, with 8 bases lining up with TRBD2. V shed 2 bases, J shed 7 bases, and the junction held 16 bases outside the gene matches. This CDR3 spans 18 amino acids. Germline CDR1 is SGHVS and CDR2 is FNYEAQ. Here the CDR3 reads CASSLNGGVGGGVNEQFF. Here the CDR3 DNA reads TGTGCCAGCAGCTTAAACGGGGGGGTCGGAGGTGGGGTGAATGAGCAGTTCTTC.

The rearrangement joins TRBV5-7 to TRBJ1-6; a possible D gene is TRBD1 (6 bases). TRBV5-7 is treated as an ORF (open reading frame) with a function not yet certain. V lost 4 bases to trimming and J lost 14 bases, with 19 bases between them. The CDR3 length is 14 residues. This chain's CDR3 is CASSKDRWNSALHF. In DNA form, the CDR3 reads TGTGCCAGCAGCAAAGACAGGTGGAATTCGGCCCTCCACTTT.

This clonotype showed up many times. The chain has TRBV20-1 and TRBJ1-2; D is ambiguous. There are 11 residues in the CDR3. Looked up from germline, CDR1 is DFQATT and CDR2 is SNEGSKA (reference sequence). The V and J ends lost 0 bases and 8 bases respectively, with 7 bases between them. This CDR3 is CSARDLRGYTF. For the CDR3, the DNA is TGCAGTGCTAGAGATCTTAGAGGCTACACCTTC.

This rearrangement joins TRBV20-1 to TRBJ2-7, with D tentatively TRBD2 (5 bases). V lost 3 bases, J lost 0 bases, and 9 bases lay in between. Per the germline V gene, CDR1 is DFQATT and CDR2 is SNEGSKA (reference sequence). CDR3 length: 13 amino acids. The CDR3: CSARDSSSYEQYF. The CDR3 DNA follows: TGCAGTGCTAGGGACTCAAGCTCCTACGAGCAGTACTTC.

This rearrangement joins TRBV28 to TRBJ2-7; possibly TRBD2 for D (6 bases). This CDR3 comprises 12 residues. V was cut by 6 bases and J by 5 bases, with 11 bases left in between. CDR1 is MDHEN, CDR2 SYDVKM, per germline. CDR3 residues: CASRKGLHEQYF. The CDR3 DNA reads TGTGCCAGCAGAAAGGGACTGCACGAGCAGTACTTC.

This clonotype was seen more than once but under ten times. The chain joins TRBV4-1 to TRBJ1-2; 9 bases agree with TRBD1. Losses at the gene ends were 3 bases for V and 6 bases for J; bases not matched to a gene: 11. There are 16 residues in the CDR3. Germline V lookup: CDR1 MGHRA, CDR2 YSYEKL. As DNA, the CDR3 is TGCGCCAGCAGCCAGGGGTACAGGGGGCCGTCGGATGGCTACACCTTC. It codes for CASSQGYRGPSDGYTF.

The V and J genes are TRBV7-9 and TRBJ2-3; 11 nucleotides match TRBD2. Germline V gives CDR1 SEHNR, CDR2 FQNEAQ (reference sequence). Trimming at V came to 4 bases and at J to 2 bases, leaving 5 bases not matched to a gene. There are 16 residues in the CDR3. The CDR3: CASSSLAGAFTDTQYF. The DNA of the CDR3 is TGTGCCAGCAGCTCACTAGCGGGAGCTTTCACAGATACGCAGTATTTT.

The chain links TRBV18 to TRBJ2-1; possibly TRBD1 for D (5 bases). V lost 5 bases and J 3 bases, leaving 14 bases between the germline ends. CDR3 length: 15 amino acids. Germline V gene sequence: CDR1 KGHSH, CDR2 LQKENI. The CDR3 loop is CASSGRQLSYNEQFF. The CDR3 nucleotides read TGTGCCAGCTCAGGAAGACAGCTGAGCTACAATGAGCAGTTCTTC.

V and J are TRBV29-1 and TRBJ1-3; a possible D gene is TRBD1 (6 bases). This CDR3 comprises 12 residues. V was trimmed by 2 bases and J by 4 bases, leaving 6 bases between them. The germline CDR1 and CDR2 sequences are SQVTM and ANQGSEA. The CDR3 DNA reads TGCAGCGTTGAACAGGGGGGAAACACCATATATTTT. Translation: CSVEQGGNTIYF.

This clonotype has a count of ten or more. The chain has TRBV15 and TRBJ2-3; 7 bases fit TRBD1. J was trimmed by 1 base and V by 3 bases; bases with no gene match: 7. CDR3 length: 16 residues. Germline V gene sequence: CDR1 LNHNV, CDR2 YYDKDF (reference sequence). CDR3 sequence reads: CATSSRQGSGTDTQYF. For the CDR3, the DNA is TGTGCCACCAGCAGCAGACAGGGATCGGGCACAGATACGCAGTATTTT.

This chain links TRBV7-9 with TRBJ2-1; 7 positions match TRBD1. CDR3 length equals 15 residues. Trimming cost V 5 bases and J 6 bases; bases outside gene matches: 10. CDR1 SEHNR and CDR2 FQNEAQ come from the germline V gene (reference sequence). The CDR3 sequence: CASSLFGQAGNEQFF. CDR3 in DNA: TGTGCCAGCAGCCTTTTCGGACAGGCTGGCAATGAGCAGTTCTTC.

This clonotype was counted between two and nine times. The V and J genes are TRBV7-9 and TRBJ2-7; the match to TRBD2 covers 9 bases. CDR3 length equals 19 residues. V trimming: 1 base; J trimming: 2 bases; junction bases outside the gene matches: 15. Looked up from germline, CDR1 is SEHNR and CDR2 is FQNEAQ (reference sequence). This chain's CDR3 is CASSLVRLAGIFSPYEQYF. In nucleotides, the CDR3 is TGTGCCAGCAGCTTAGTTCGGCTAGCGGGAATCTTCAGTCCCTACGAGCAGTACTTC.

The V call is TRBV3-1, the J call TRBJ2-1; a possible D gene is TRBD2 (5 bases). The ends were cut back, 4 bases at V and 9 bases at J, with 22 bases in the middle. This CDR3 has 16 residues. Per germline, CDR1 LGHDT and CDR2 YNNKEL (reference sequence). The CDR3 here is CASSPIRRTSEGEQFF. Written as DNA, the CDR3 is TGTGCCAGCAGCCCTATTAGGAGGACGTCTGAGGGTGAGCAGTTCTTC.

The J gene is TRBJ2-7, the V gene TRBV30; D is ambiguous. Trimming left V 5 bases short and J 6 bases short, with 20 bases between. The CDR3 has 14 residues. Germline loops: CDR1 GTSNPN, CDR2 SVGIG (reference sequence). CDR3 in amino acids: CAWSGRLGGSEQYF. The CDR3 DNA is TGTGCCTGGTCCGGACGGCTCGGCGGTAGCGAGCAGTACTTC. The whole variable domain, remainder taken from reference TRBV30 and TRBJ2-7, is SQTIHQWPATLVQPVGSPLSLECTVEGTSNPNLYWYRQAAGRGLQLLFYSVGIGQISSEVPQNLSASRPQDRQFILSSKKLLLSDSGFYLCAWSGRLGGSEQYFGPGTRLTVT.

The chain employs TRBV12-3 or TRBV12-4 and TRBJ2-1, with 7 bases lining up with TRBD1. The CDR3 is 16 amino acids. Losses at the gene ends were 4 bases for V and 6 bases for J; bases not matched to a gene: 12. The CDR3 DNA reads as TGTGCCAGCAGTTCACCACAGGGGTGGAAGGGCAATGAGCAGTTCTTC. Its translation is CASSSPQGWKGNEQFF.

This chain uses TRBV20-1 with TRBJ2-7; TRBD2 matches at 7 bases. V lost 0 bases and J lost 7; bases outside the gene matches: 12. CDR3 length: 15 amino acids. From germline, CDR1 is DFQATT and CDR2 SNEGSKA (reference sequence). CDR3 DNA sequence: TGCAGTGCTAGAGAATCCGGGACTACCATATCTGAGCAGTACTTC. Its translation: CSARESGTTISEQYF.

The chain uses TRBV7-9 and TRBJ1-6; D is ambiguous. V was clipped by 2 bases and J by 6 bases, with 11 bases between them. Germline V gene sequence: CDR1 SEHNR, CDR2 FQNEAQ (reference sequence). The CDR3 length is 15 residues. DNA for the CDR3: TGTGCCAGCAGCTTAATGGGAACAGTTAATTCACCCCTCCACTTT. This sequence encodes CASSLMGTVNSPLHF.

CDR3 residues: CASSEVAQATQYF. CDR3 DNA: TGTGCCAGCAGTGAAGTGGCTCAGGCTACGCAGTATTTT. The chain is built from TRBV6-1 and TRBJ2-3; D uncertain. Germline CDR1 reads MNHNS; CDR2 reads SASEGT. CDR3 size: 13 residues. Trimming took off 1 base at V and 8 bases at J, with 10 bases between the two ends.

This clonotype was counted only a few times. V gene TRBV5-1 combines with J gene TRBJ1-1, with D possibly being TRBD1 (5 bases). Between the trimmed V and J ends, which lost 3 bases and 7 bases, there was a span of 19 bases. The CDR3 is 15 amino acids. Germline V gene data show CDR1 as SGHRS and CDR2 as YFSETQ. Here the CDR3 DNA reads TGCGCCAGCAGCTCCGACCCAAGTACTGGGGGTGAAGCTTTCTTT. This gives the protein CASSSDPSTGGEAFF. Variable domain in full (rest from reference TRBV5-1 and TRBJ1-1): KAGVTQTPRYLIKTRGQQVTLSCSPISGHRSVSWYQQTPGQGLQFLFEYFSETQRNKGNFPGRFSGRQFSNSRSEMNVSTLELGDSALYLCASSSDPSTGGEAFFGQGTRLTVV.

This clonotype was counted a few times. The gene calls are TRBV6-5 and TRBJ2-7; TRBD2 matches at 11 bases. J gave up 5 bases and V 6 bases, and 9 bases lay outside the gene matches. In germline, CDR1 is MNHEY, CDR2 SVGAGI. This CDR3 has 15 amino acids. CDR3 amino acids: CASRTTSGRGHEQYF. The CDR3 DNA reads as TGTGCCAGCAGAACTACTAGCGGGAGAGGACACGAGCAGTACTTC.